Each of the 10 T cell receptor beta chains below was sequenced from the same sample in a study of CD8 T cells in ankylosing spondylitis. MiXCR was run by TCRdb on the 5' RACE reads, yielding one entry per CDR3 protein. The data contain around 150,000 distinct CDR3 sequences, about 6.7% of them singletons. Material for sequencing was blood, either unsorted or a sorted T cell fraction (not recorded which). Source of these receptors: a female donor with ankylosing spondylitis or in good health (not recorded which).

The rearrangement uses TRBV7-2 and TRBJ2-5; tentative D call: TRBD2 (5 bases). The germline V gene has CDR1 SGHTA and CDR2 FQGNSA. The CDR3 totals 15 residues. V was shortened by 2 bases and J by 4 bases, with 14 bases between the two germline ends. The CDR3 nucleotides read TGTGCCAGCAGCTTAAACCCCGGACTTGGAGAGACCCAGTACTTC. Translation gives CASSLNPGLGETQYF. Based on the CDR3 plus reference TRBV7-2 and TRBJ2-5, the full variable domain is GAGVSQSPSNKVTEKGKDVELRCDPISGHTALYWYRQSLGQGLEFLIYFQGNSAPDKSGLPSDRFSAERTGGSVSTLTIQRTQQEDSAVYLCASSLNPGLGETQYFGPGTRLLVL.

At least ten counts were recorded for this clonotype. This rearrangement joins TRBV20-1 to TRBJ1-4, with D hard to call. The CDR3 is 15 amino acids. Germline values: CDR1 DFQATT, CDR2 SNEGSKA (reference sequence). Trimming removed 0 bases at V and 8 bases at J, with 16 bases between. The DNA of the CDR3 is TGCAGTGCTAGAGATGGGCGGGGTCCCCTAGAAAAACTGTTTTTT. It specifies CSARDGRGPLEKLFF.

This clonotype showed up many times. V usage is TRBV20-1 and J usage is TRBJ1-1, with D perhaps TRBD1 (6 bases). The length of the CDR3 is 15 residues. Germline V lookup: CDR1 DFQATT, CDR2 SNEGSKA (reference sequence). The V gene lost 2 bases and the J gene lost 1 base, with 14 bases spanning the gap. The CDR3 spells CSARSGQTTNTEAFF. CDR3 DNA: TGCAGTGCTAGAAGTGGACAGACGACGAACACTGAAGCTTTCTTT.

This clonotype was picked up many times. The chain uses TRBV6-5 and TRBJ2-7; D is uncertain. Trimming pared 0 bases from V and 0 bases from J, leaving 6 bases between. The CDR3 extends over 14 amino acids. CDR1 MNHEY and CDR2 SVGAGI come from the germline V gene. The CDR3 DNA reads TGTGCCAGCAGTTACTCACCCCTCTCCTACGAGCAGTACTTC. Protein: CASSYSPLSYEQYF.

This clonotype showed up many times. This rearrangement joins TRBV7-2 to TRBJ1-6, with D maybe TRBD1 (5 bases). Trimming shortened V by 4 bases and J by 7 bases, and 8 bases separated the two germline ends. CDR3 length equals 13 residues. Looked up from germline, CDR1 is SGHTA and CDR2 is FQGNSA. CDR3 DNA: TGTGCCAGCAGCTCAGGGAGGAATTCACCCCTCCACTTT. Translation: CASSSGRNSPLHF.

This clonotype was picked up many times. The chain couples TRBV25-1 to TRBJ2-2, with TRBD1 identical over 7 bases. The CDR3 is 15 residues long. In germline, CDR1 is MGHDK, CDR2 SYGVNS. After removal of 4 bases from V and 1 base from J, the junction contained 3 bases not matched to a gene. The CDR3 coding sequence is TGTGCCAGCAGTGTACAGGGGAAGAACACCGGGGAGCTGTTTTTT. As protein: CASSVQGKNTGELFF. The full variable domain, completed using reference TRBV25-1 and TRBJ2-2, is EADIYQTPRYLVIGTGKKITLECSQTMGHDKMYWYQQDPGMELHLIHYSYGVNSTEKGDLSSESTVSRIRTEHFPLTLESARPSHTSQYLCASSVQGKNTGELFFGEGSRLTVL.

This clonotype has a count of ten or more. The chain has TRBV20-1 and TRBJ2-2, with D perhaps TRBD1 (5 bases). Germline V gene sequence: CDR1 DFQATT, CDR2 SNEGSKA (reference sequence). CDR3 length equals 15 residues. V shed 0 bases and J shed 1 base, with 9 bases lying between them. For the CDR3, the DNA is TGCAGTGCTAGAGACAACAGGCTGAACACCGGGGAGCTGTTTTTT. This gives the protein CSARDNRLNTGELFF.

This clonotype appeared many times. The rearrangement joins TRBV12-3 or TRBV12-4 to TRBJ1-4, with D uncertain. The V gene lost 2 bases and the J gene lost 5 bases, with 12 bases spanning the gap. The CDR3 sequence is 15 residues long. CDR3 nucleotides: TGTGCCAGCAGTTTAAGTCGGGCCTTAAATGAAAAACTGTTTTTT. The encoded protein is CASSLSRALNEKLFF.

The sample holds many counts of this clonotype. The DNA for the CDR3 is TGTGCCAGCAGTGGACATGATGGGACTGAAGCTTTCTTT. It is translated as CASSGHDGTEAFF. The chain combines TRBV6-4 with TRBJ1-1; the D is unclear. The germline gives CDR1 MRHNA, CDR2 SNTAGT. Trimming shortened V by 4 bases and J by 5 bases, and 11 bases separated the two germline ends. This CDR3 comprises 13 residues.

This clonotype was recorded many times. Compared with germline, one end of the junction differs, possibly owing to a read error. The CDR3 region has the DNA TGTGCCAGCAGATTATTCGGGGGCCACCAAGAGACCCAGTACTTC. This sequence encodes CASRLFGGHQETQYF. The V and J genes are TRBV28 and TRBJ2-5; D may match TRBD1 or TRBD2 (6 bases each). The CDR3 spans 15 residues. Germline loops: CDR1 MDHEN, CDR2 SYDVKM.